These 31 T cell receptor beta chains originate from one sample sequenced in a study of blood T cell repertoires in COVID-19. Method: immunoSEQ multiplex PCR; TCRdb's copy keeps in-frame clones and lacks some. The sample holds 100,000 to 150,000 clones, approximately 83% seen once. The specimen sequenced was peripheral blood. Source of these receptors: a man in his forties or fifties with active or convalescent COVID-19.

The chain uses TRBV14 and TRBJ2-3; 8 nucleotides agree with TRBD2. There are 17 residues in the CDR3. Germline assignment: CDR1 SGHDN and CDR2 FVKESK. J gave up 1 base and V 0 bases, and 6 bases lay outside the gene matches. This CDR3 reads CASSQEGRAGGTDTQYF. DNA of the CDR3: TGTGCCAGCAGCCAAGAGGGGAGAGCGGGGGGCACAGATACGCAGTATTTT.

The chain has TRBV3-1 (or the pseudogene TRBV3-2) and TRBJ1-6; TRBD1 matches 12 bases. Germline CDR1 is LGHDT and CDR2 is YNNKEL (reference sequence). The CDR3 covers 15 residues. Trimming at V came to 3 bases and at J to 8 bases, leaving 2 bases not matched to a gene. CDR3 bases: TGTGCCAGCAGCCACCGGGACAGGGGGCATTCACCCCTCCACTTT. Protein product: CASSHRDRGHSPLHF.

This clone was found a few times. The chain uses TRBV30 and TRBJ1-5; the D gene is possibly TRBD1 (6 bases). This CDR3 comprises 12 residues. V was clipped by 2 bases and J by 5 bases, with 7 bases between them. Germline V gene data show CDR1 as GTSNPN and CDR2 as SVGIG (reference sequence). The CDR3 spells CAWSYRDQPQHF. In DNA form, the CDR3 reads TGTGCCTGGAGTTACAGGGATCAGCCCCAGCATTTT.

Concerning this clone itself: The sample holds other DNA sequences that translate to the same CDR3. CDR3 in DNA: TGCGCCAGCAGCCAAGGACTAGCTACAGATACGCAGTATTTT. The encoded protein is CASSQGLATDTQYF. V is TRBV4-3 and J is TRBJ2-3; TRBD2 agrees at 7 bases. Germline values: CDR1 LGHNA, CDR2 YSLEER. With V trimmed by 1 base and J by 3 bases, 1 base remained unmatched. The CDR3 length is 14 residues.

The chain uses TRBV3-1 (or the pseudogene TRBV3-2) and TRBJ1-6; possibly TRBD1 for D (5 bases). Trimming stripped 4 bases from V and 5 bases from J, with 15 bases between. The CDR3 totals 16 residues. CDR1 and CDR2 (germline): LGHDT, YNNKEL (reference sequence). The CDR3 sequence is CASSPHTGGNNSPLHF. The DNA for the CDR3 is TGTGCCAGCAGCCCCCATACAGGCGGAAATAATTCACCCCTCCACTTT.

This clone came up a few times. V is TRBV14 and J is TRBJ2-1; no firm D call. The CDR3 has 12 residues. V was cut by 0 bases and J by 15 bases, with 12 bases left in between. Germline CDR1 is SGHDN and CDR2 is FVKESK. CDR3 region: CASSQEGQLRFF. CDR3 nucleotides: TGTGCCAGCAGCCAAGAGGGCCAGCTCCGGTTCTTC.

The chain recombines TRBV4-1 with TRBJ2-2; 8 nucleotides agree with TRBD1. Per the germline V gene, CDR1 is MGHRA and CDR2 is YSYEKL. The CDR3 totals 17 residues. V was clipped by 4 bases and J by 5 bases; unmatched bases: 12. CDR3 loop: CASSLNSPGTGTGELFF. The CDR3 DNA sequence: TGCGCCAGCAGCCTAAACTCCCCCGGGACAGGAACCGGGGAGCTGTTTTTT.

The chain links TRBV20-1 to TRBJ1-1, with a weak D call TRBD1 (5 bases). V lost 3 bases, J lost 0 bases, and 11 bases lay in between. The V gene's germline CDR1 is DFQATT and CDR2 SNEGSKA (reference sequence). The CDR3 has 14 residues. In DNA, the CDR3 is TGCAGTGCTAGTTTGGGGCAAGTGAACACTGAAGCTTTCTTT. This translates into CSASLGQVNTEAFF.

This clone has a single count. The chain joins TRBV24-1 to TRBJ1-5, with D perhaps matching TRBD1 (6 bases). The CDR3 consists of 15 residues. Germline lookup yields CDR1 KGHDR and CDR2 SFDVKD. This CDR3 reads CPGYGGRIIHQPQHF. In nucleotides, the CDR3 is TGTCCGGGGTACGGGGGGCGAATCATCCATCAGCCCCAGCATTTT.

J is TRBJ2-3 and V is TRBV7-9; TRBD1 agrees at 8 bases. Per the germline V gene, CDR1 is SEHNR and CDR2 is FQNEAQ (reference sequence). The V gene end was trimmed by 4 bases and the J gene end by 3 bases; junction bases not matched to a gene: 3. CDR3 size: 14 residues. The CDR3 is CASSWRQGTDTQYF. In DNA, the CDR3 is TGTGCCAGCAGCTGGCGACAGGGGACAGATACGCAGTATTTT.

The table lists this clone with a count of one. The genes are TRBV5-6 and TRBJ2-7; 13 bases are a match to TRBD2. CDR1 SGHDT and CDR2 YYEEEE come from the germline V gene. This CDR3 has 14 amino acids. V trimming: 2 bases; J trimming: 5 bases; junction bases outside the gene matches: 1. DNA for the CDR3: TGTGCCAGCAGCTTCACTAGCGGGGGGGACGAGCAGTACTTC. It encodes CASSFTSGGDEQYF.

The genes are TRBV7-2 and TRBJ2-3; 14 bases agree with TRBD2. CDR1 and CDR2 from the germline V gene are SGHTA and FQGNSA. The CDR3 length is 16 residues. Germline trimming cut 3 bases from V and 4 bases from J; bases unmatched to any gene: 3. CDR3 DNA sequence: TGTGCCAGCAGCTTTCGGGGACTAGCGGGGGCAGATACGCAGTATTTT. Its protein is CASSFRGLAGADTQYF.

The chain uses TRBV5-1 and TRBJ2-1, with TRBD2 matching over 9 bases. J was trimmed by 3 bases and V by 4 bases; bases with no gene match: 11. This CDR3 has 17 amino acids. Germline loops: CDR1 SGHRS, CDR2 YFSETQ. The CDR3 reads CASSQAGGSTSYNEQFF. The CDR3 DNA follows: TGCGCCAGCAGCCAGGCGGGGGGGAGCACCAGCTACAATGAGCAGTTCTTC.

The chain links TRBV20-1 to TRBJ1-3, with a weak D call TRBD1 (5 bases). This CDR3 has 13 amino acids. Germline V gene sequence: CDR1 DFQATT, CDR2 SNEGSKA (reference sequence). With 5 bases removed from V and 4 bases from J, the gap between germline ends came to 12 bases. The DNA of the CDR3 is TGCAGTGCTGGTGGGACTCTCGGAAACACCATATATTTT. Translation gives CSAGGTLGNTIYF.

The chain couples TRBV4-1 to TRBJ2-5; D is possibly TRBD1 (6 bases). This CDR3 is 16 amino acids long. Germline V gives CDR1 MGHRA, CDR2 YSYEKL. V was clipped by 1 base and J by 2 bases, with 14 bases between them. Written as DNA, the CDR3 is TGCGCCAGCAGCCAAGGGGACACTCGATCTCAAGAGACCCAGTACTTC. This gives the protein CASSQGDTRSQETQYF.

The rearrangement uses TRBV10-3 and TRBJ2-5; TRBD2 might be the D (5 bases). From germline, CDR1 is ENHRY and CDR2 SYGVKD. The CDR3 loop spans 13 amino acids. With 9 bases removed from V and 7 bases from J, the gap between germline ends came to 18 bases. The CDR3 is CAIRTDEAGTQYF. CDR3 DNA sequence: TGTGCCATACGGACGGACGAGGCGGGGACCCAGTACTTC.

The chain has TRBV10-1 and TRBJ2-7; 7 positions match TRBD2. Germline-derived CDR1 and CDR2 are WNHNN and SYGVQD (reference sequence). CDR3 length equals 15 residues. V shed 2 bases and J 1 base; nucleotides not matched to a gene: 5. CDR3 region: CASSEGQRGSYEQYF. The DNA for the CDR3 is TGCGCCAGCAGTGAGGGCCAGCGGGGTTCCTACGAGCAGTACTTC.

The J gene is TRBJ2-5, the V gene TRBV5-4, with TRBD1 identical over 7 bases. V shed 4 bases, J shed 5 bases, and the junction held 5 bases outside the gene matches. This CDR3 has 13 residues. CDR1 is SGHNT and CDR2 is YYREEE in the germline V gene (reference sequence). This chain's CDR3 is CASSADRLETQYF. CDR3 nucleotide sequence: TGTGCCAGCAGCGCGGACAGGCTGGAGACCCAGTACTTC.

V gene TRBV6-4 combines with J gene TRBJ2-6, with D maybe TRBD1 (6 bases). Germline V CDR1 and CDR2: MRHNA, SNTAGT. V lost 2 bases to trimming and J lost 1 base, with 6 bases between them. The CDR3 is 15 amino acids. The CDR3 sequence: CASSDDRSGANVLTF. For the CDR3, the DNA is TGTGCCAGCAGTGACGACAGGTCTGGGGCCAACGTCCTGACTTTC.

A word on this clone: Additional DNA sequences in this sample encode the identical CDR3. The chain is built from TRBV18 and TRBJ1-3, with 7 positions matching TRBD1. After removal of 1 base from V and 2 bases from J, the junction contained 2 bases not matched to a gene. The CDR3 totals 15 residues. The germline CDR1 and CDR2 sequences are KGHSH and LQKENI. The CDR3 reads CASSPQGATGNTIYF. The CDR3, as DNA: TGTGCCAGCTCACCACAGGGGGCAACTGGAAACACCATATATTTT.

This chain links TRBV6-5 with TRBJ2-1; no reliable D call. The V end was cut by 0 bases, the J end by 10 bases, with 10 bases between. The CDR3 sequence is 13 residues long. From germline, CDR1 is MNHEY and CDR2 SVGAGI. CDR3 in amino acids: CASSYSTPIEQFF. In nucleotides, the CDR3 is TGTGCCAGCAGTTACTCGACTCCCATCGAGCAGTTCTTC.

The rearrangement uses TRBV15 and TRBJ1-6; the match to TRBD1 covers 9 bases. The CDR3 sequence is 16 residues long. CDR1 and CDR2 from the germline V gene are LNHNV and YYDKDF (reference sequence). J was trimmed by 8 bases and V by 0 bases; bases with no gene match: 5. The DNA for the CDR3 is TGTGCCACCAGCAGAGACGGAACAGGGGGCGATTCACCCCTCCACTTT. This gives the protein CATSRDGTGGDSPLHF.

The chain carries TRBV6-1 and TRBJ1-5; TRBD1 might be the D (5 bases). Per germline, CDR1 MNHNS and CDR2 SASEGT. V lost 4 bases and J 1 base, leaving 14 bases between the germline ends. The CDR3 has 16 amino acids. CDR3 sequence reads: CASSGTGRGSNQPQHF. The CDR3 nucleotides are TGTGCCAGCAGTGGGACGGGACGGGGGAGCAATCAGCCCCAGCATTTT.

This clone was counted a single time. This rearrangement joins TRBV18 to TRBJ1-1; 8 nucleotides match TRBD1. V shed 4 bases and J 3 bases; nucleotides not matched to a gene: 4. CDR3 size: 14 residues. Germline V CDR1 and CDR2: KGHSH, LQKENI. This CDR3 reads CASSQTGVDTEAFF. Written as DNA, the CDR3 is TGTGCCAGCTCACAGACAGGGGTGGACACTGAAGCTTTCTTT.

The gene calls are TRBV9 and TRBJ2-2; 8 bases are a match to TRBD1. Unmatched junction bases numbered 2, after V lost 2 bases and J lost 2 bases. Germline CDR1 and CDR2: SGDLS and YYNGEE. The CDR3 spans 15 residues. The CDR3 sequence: CASSVGTGNTGELFF. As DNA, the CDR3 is TGTGCCAGCAGCGTCGGGACAGGTAACACCGGGGAGCTGTTTTTT.

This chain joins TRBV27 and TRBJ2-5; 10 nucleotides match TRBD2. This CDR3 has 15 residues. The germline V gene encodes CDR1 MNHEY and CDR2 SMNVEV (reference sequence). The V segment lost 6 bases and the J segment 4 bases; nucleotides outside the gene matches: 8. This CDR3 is CASSSALAGLETQYF. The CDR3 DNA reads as TGTGCCAGCAGCTCGGCACTAGCGGGGTTAGAGACCCAGTACTTC.

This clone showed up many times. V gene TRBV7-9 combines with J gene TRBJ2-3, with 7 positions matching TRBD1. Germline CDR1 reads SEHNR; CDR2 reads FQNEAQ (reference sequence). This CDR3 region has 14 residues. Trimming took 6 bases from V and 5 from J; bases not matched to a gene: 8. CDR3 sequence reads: CASRPGTDRDTQYF. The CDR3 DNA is TGTGCCAGCAGACCCGGGACAGACAGAGATACGCAGTATTTT.

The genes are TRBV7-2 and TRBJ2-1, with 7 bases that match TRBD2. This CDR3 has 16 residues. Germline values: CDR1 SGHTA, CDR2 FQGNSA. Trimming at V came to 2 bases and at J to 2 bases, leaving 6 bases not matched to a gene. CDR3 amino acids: CASSLRGGGAYNEQFF. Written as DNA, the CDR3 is TGTGCCAGCAGCTTAAGGGGCGGGGGTGCCTACAATGAGCAGTTCTTC.

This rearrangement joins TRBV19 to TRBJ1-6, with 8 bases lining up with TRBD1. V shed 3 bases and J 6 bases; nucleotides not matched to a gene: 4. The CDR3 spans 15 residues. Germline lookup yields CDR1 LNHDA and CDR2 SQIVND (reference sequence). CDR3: CASSMDRVSNSPLHF. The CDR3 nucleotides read TGTGCCAGTAGTATGGACAGGGTTTCTAATTCACCCCTCCACTTT.

CDR3: CASSFATVGNTIYF. As DNA, the CDR3 is TGTGCCAGCAGCTTCGCGACAGTAGGAAACACCATATATTTT. The chain joins TRBV7-2 to TRBJ1-3, with D possibly being TRBD1 (5 bases). Germline V gene data show CDR1 as SGHTA and CDR2 as FQGNSA. Trimming took 3 bases from V and 4 from J, leaving 10 bases between them. The CDR3 runs to 14 residues.

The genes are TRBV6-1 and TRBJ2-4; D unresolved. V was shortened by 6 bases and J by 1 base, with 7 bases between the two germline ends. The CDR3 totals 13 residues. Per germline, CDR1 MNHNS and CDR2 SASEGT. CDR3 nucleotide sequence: TGTGCCAGCAGCCCCGCGGCCAAAAACATTCAGTACTTC. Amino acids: CASSPAAKNIQYF.